The 25 T cell receptor beta chains reported below all come from one sample, sequenced in a study of cytomegalovirus exposure and HLA in healthy donors. Primers: 60 Vbeta forward and 13 Jbeta reverse. Clones were read by immunoSEQ multiplex PCR, and TCRdb kept only the in-frame ones, dropping some. The sample has some 150,000 clones, over 65% seen once; the top ten hold 1.5%. Sequenced input: PBMCs. The receptors were gathered from a man between 40 and 49 years old in good health and CMV-seronegative.

This clone was observed once. V gene TRBV5-6 combines with J gene TRBJ2-7; 10 nucleotides match TRBD1. This CDR3 spans 14 amino acids. CDR1 is SGHDT, CDR2 YYEEEE, per germline. Trimming cost V 6 bases and J 4 bases; bases outside gene matches: 7. The DNA for the CDR3 is TGTGCCAGCAAGAGGGGACAGGGGAGTTACGAGCAGTACTTC. As protein: CASKRGQGSYEQYF. The full variable domain, completed using reference TRBV5-6 and TRBJ2-7, is DAGVTQSPTHLIKTRGQQVTLRCSPKSGHDTVSWYQQALGQGPQFIFQYYEEEERQRGNFPDRFSGHQFPNYSSELNVNALLLGDSALYLCASKRGQGSYEQYFGPGTRLTVT.

The chain links TRBV29-1 to TRBJ1-1; no firm D call. Germline-derived CDR1 and CDR2 are SQVTM and ANQGSEA. V was shortened by 7 bases and J by 0 bases, with 6 bases between the two germline ends. The CDR3 loop spans 11 amino acids. The CDR3, as DNA: TGCAGCGCCCTTCTGAACACTGAAGCTTTCTTT. Translation: CSALLNTEAFF.

This clone was observed once. V gene TRBV9 combines with J gene TRBJ2-7, with 11 bases identical to TRBD2. CDR1 is SGDLS, CDR2 YYNGEE, per germline. The CDR3 is 17 residues long. After removal of 0 bases from V and 1 base from J, the junction contained 6 bases not matched to a gene. The CDR3 DNA sequence: TGTGCCAGCAGCGTAGATTTTAGCGGGAGGGGTTCCTACGAGCAGTACTTC. Translated, it gives CASSVDFSGRGSYEQYF.

DNA of the CDR3: TGTGCCAGCAGCTTAGGACGGGGCACAGATACGCAGTATTTT. Its translation: CASSLGRGTDTQYF. The V call is TRBV11-3, the J call TRBJ2-3; D call uncertain. In germline, CDR1 is SGHNT, CDR2 YENEEA. The CDR3 is 14 residues long. Trimming left V 1 base short and J 1 base short, with 6 bases between.

The J gene is TRBJ2-3, the V gene TRBV4-1; possible D gene TRBD1, 5 bases. The CDR3 totals 19 residues. Trimming shortened V by 0 bases and J by 5 bases, and 24 bases separated the two germline ends. Germline loops: CDR1 MGHRA, CDR2 YSYEKL. CDR3: CASSQDPTPGRALGDTQYF. In nucleotides, the CDR3 is TGCGCCAGCAGCCAAGATCCAACCCCCGGCAGGGCCCTGGGAGATACGCAGTATTTT.

V is TRBV29-1 and J is TRBJ2-2, with D possibly TRBD1 on 5 matching bases. V was trimmed by 0 bases and J by 0 bases, leaving 8 bases between them. This CDR3 comprises 15 residues. CDR1 is SQVTM, CDR2 ANQGSEA, per germline. The CDR3 here is CSVEDSRANTGELFF. DNA for the CDR3: TGCAGCGTTGAAGATTCCAGGGCGAACACCGGGGAGCTGTTTTTT.

This clone was detected only a few times. This rearrangement joins TRBV29-1 to TRBJ1-2, with 7 positions matching TRBD1. The CDR3 runs to 13 residues. After removal of 4 bases from V and 4 bases from J, the junction contained 6 bases not matched to a gene. Germline V gene data show CDR1 as SQVTM and CDR2 as ANQGSEA. CDR3 residues: CSVAGTDAYGYTF. The CDR3 DNA follows: TGCAGCGTTGCAGGGACAGACGCCTATGGCTACACCTTC.

The chain combines TRBV19 with TRBJ2-7; 10 bases are a match to TRBD1. The CDR3 totals 15 residues. Germline loops: CDR1 LNHDA, CDR2 SQIVND (reference sequence). The junction had 7 bases not matched to a gene; V was cut back by 3 bases and J by 5 bases. The CDR3 DNA follows: TGTGCCAGTAGTATTCAGGGGACAGGGGTCAACGAGCAGTACTTC. Translation: CASSIQGTGVNEQYF. Complete variable domain (other parts from reference TRBV19 and TRBJ2-7): DGGITQSPKYLFRKEGQNVTLSCEQNLNHDAMYWYRQDPGQGLRLIYYSQIVNDFQKGDIAEGYSVSREKKESFPLTVTSAQKNPTAFYLCASSIQGTGVNEQYFGPGTRLTVT.

The chain recombines TRBV2 with TRBJ2-6, with D possibly being TRBD1 (5 bases). CDR1 is SNHLY, CDR2 FYNNEI, per germline. V lost 6 bases and J lost 2, with 8 bases in between. The CDR3 totals 14 residues. The CDR3 nucleotides read TGTGCCAGCAGGCACAGGACTGGGGCCAACGTCCTGACTTTC. Translated: CASRHRTGANVLTF.

The chain combines TRBV6-1 with TRBJ1-1; TRBD1 might be the D (6 bases). The CDR3 runs to 13 residues. The V end was cut by 1 base, the J end by 8 bases, with 11 bases between. Looked up from germline, CDR1 is MNHNS and CDR2 is SASEGT. This CDR3 is CASSEVGQREAFF. CDR3 nucleotides: TGTGCCAGCAGTGAAGTCGGACAGCGCGAAGCTTTCTTT.

This clone has only one observation. This chain connects TRBV25-1 to TRBJ2-2; D not resolved. This CDR3 is built from 13 residues. In germline, CDR1 is MGHDK, CDR2 SYGVNS. Trimming took 6 bases from V and 3 from J, leaving 8 bases between them. CDR3 residues: CASRRPDTGELFF. The CDR3 DNA is TGTGCCAGCAGGAGGCCGGACACCGGGGAGCTGTTTTTT. The whole variable domain, remainder taken from reference TRBV25-1 and TRBJ2-2, is EADIYQTPRYLVIGTGKKITLECSQTMGHDKMYWYQQDPGMELHLIHYSYGVNSTEKGDLSSESTVSRIRTEHFPLTLESARPSHTSQYLCASRRPDTGELFFGEGSRLTVL.

The chain links TRBV5-5 to TRBJ2-3; 10 bases match TRBD2. CDR1 is SGHKS and CDR2 is YYEKEE in the germline V gene (reference sequence). This CDR3 is built from 16 residues. V was clipped by 4 bases and J by 3 bases; unmatched bases: 8. The CDR3 coding sequence is TGTGCCAGCAGCAAAGTACTAGCGGGAATTACAGATACGCAGTATTTT. This sequence encodes CASSKVLAGITDTQYF.

The chain carries TRBV7-6 and TRBJ1-5; D may be TRBD1 (6 bases). Trimming removed 8 bases from V and 4 bases from J, with 12 bases in between. The CDR3 has 13 residues. Germline CDR1 and CDR2: SGHVS and FNYEAQ. The CDR3 sequence is CASAGQQNQPQHF. The CDR3, as DNA: TGTGCCAGCGCAGGACAGCAAAATCAGCCCCAGCATTTT.

V gene TRBV19 combines with J gene TRBJ1-1; D remains unclear. Looked up from germline, CDR1 is LNHDA and CDR2 is SQIVND (reference sequence). This CDR3 is built from 15 residues. V shed 3 bases and J shed 0 bases, with 11 bases lying between them. In DNA, the CDR3 is TGTGCCAGTAGTATCCCAATGTCCATGAACACTGAAGCTTTCTTT. Its protein product is CASSIPMSMNTEAFF.

CDR3 coding DNA: TGTGCCTACCGTACCGACGGGAGCGGGGGTTACAATGAGCAGTTCTTC. This codes for CAYRTDGSGGYNEQFF. The chain couples TRBV7-9 to TRBJ2-1; TRBD2 matches at 8 bases. The CDR3 totals 16 residues. V shed 11 bases, J shed 4 bases, and the junction held 16 bases outside the gene matches. The germline V gene has CDR1 SEHNR and CDR2 FQNEAQ (reference sequence).

This clone came up a few times. The chain combines TRBV7-9 with TRBJ1-4, with 8 bases lining up with TRBD1. J was trimmed by 8 bases and V by 4 bases; bases with no gene match: 9. Germline V gives CDR1 SEHNR, CDR2 FQNEAQ (reference sequence). This CDR3 region has 15 residues. CDR3 in amino acids: CASSYGQGSREKLFF. DNA for the CDR3: TGTGCCAGCAGCTACGGACAGGGAAGTAGGGAAAAACTGTTTTTT.

The chain is built from TRBV7-3 and TRBJ2-7; 7 bases align to TRBD2. The CDR3 totals 13 residues. Germline values: CDR1 SGHTA, CDR2 FQGTGA. With V trimmed by 3 bases and J by 5 bases, 4 bases remained unmatched. CDR3 bases: TGTGCCAGCAGCTTTCAGGGAGGGGACGAGCAGTACTTC. It specifies CASSFQGGDEQYF.

This clone showed up just once. The chain uses TRBV2 and TRBJ1-2; D is uncertain. The CDR3 is made up of 13 amino acids. In germline, CDR1 is SNHLY, CDR2 FYNNEI. The V end was cut by 2 bases, the J end by 2 bases, with 6 bases between. In nucleotides, the CDR3 is TGTGCCAGCAGTGAAACGGGAAACTATGGCTACACCTTC. Translated: CASSETGNYGYTF.

The chain has TRBV6-5 and TRBJ2-2; 8 positions agree with TRBD1. The CDR3 loop spans 14 amino acids. The ends lost 4 bases at V and 5 bases at J; junction bases unmatched: 3. Looked up from germline, CDR1 is MNHEY and CDR2 is SVGAGI. The CDR3 sequence is CASSFRQGTGELFF. CDR3 DNA: TGTGCCAGCAGTTTCCGACAGGGGACCGGGGAGCTGTTTTTT.

The chain combines TRBV30 with TRBJ2-7, with TRBD2 identical over 8 bases. Germline values: CDR1 GTSNPN, CDR2 SVGIG (reference sequence). The CDR3 spans 13 residues. The junction had 6 bases not matched to a gene; V was cut back by 2 bases and J by 6 bases. The CDR3 protein is CAWSWAGGSEQYF. The DNA of the CDR3 is TGTGCCTGGAGTTGGGCGGGAGGTAGCGAGCAGTACTTC.

The chain links TRBV7-3 to TRBJ2-1; unclear D gene. The V end lost 1 base, the J end lost 0 bases, and 7 bases lay between the germline ends. The CDR3 totals 15 residues. Germline loops: CDR1 SGHTA, CDR2 FQGTGA. The CDR3 sequence is CASSLSSDSYNEQFF. DNA of the CDR3: TGTGCCAGCAGCTTAAGTTCAGACTCCTACAATGAGCAGTTCTTC.

The chain couples TRBV9 to TRBJ1-1; D remains unclear. Trimming pared 2 bases from V and 3 bases from J, leaving 8 bases between. The germline CDR1 and CDR2 sequences are SGDLS and YYNGEE. There are 13 residues in the CDR3. CDR3 loop: CASSVSTYTEAFF. The CDR3 DNA sequence: TGTGCCAGCAGCGTCTCCACTTACACTGAAGCTTTCTTT.

The chain joins TRBV28 to TRBJ1-2; 9 bases match TRBD1. Unmatched junction bases numbered 9, after V lost 6 bases and J lost 4 bases. In germline, CDR1 is MDHEN, CDR2 SYDVKM. This CDR3 comprises 15 residues. In DNA form, the CDR3 reads TGTGCCAGCAGAATAGGACAGGGGATCGGCTATGGCTACACCTTC. This gives the protein CASRIGQGIGYGYTF.

The chain couples TRBV7-6 to TRBJ1-1; tentative D call: TRBD1 (6 bases). The V gene lost 4 bases and the J gene lost 2 bases, with 8 bases spanning the gap. The CDR3 is 13 amino acids. Germline V CDR1 and CDR2: SGHVS, FNYEAQ. In DNA, the CDR3 is TGTGCCAGCAGCTGGACAGAAAACACTGAAGCTTTCTTT. As protein: CASSWTENTEAFF. The full variable domain, its missing parts supplied by reference TRBV7-6 and TRBJ1-1, is GAGVSQSPRYKVTKRGQDVALRCDPISGHVSLYWYRQALGQGPEFLTYFNYEAQQDKSGLPNDRFSAERPEGSISTLTIQRTEQRDSAMYRCASSWTENTEAFFGQGTRLTVV.

The sample holds one count of this clone. The gene calls are TRBV5-1 and TRBJ1-2; TRBD1 matches 8 bases. V gave up 0 bases and J gave up 3 bases; unmatched junction bases: 10. The CDR3 contains 17 residues. CDR1 is SGHRS, CDR2 YFSETQ, per germline. The CDR3 DNA is TGCGCCAGCAGCTTGGGGCAGGGGGCGCAGGGGCACTATGGCTACACCTTC. Translated, it gives CASSLGQGAQGHYGYTF.